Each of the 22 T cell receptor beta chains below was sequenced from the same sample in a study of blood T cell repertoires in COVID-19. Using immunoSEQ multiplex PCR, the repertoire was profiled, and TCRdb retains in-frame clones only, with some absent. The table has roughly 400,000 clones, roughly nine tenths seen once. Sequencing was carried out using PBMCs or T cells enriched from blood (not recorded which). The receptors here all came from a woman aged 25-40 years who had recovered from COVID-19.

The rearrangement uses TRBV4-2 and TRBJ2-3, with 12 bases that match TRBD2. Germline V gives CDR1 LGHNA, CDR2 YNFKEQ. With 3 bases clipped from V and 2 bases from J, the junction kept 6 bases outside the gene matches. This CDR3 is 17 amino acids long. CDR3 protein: CASSHPLAGGPTDTQYF. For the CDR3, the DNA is TGTGCCAGCAGCCACCCACTAGCGGGAGGCCCCACAGATACGCAGTATTTT.

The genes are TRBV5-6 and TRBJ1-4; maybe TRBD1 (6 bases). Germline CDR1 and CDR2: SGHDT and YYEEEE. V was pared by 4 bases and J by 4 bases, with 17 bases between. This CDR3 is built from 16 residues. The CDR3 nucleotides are TGTGCCAGCAGCCAATCAAGGACAGACTTTAATGAAAAACTGTTTTTT. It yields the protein CASSQSRTDFNEKLFF.

The CDR3 spells CASSLGGKNTEAFF. CDR3 DNA: TGTGCCAGCAGCTTGGGTGGCAAGAACACTGAAGCTTTCTTT. The chain employs TRBV5-4 and TRBJ1-1, with D uncertain. Trimming stripped 0 bases from V and 1 base from J, with 7 bases between. Germline V gene data show CDR1 as SGHNT and CDR2 as YYREEE (reference sequence). This CDR3 comprises 14 residues.

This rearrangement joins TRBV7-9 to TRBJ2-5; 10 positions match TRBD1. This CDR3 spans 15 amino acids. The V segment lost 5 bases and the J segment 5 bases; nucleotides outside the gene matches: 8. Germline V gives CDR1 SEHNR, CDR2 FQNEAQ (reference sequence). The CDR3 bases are TGTGCCAGCAGCGGGCGGACAGGGGGTTTGGAGACCCAGTACTTC. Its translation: CASSGRTGGLETQYF.

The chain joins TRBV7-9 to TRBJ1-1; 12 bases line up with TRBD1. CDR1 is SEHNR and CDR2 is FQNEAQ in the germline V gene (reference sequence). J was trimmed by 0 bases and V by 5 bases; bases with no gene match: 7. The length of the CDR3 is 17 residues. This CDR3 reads CASSPGTGGLLNTEAFF. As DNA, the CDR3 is TGTGCCAGCAGCCCCGGGACAGGGGGCCTATTGAACACTGAAGCTTTCTTT. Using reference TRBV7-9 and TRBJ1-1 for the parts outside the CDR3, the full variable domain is DTGVSQNPRHKITKRGQNVTFRCDPISEHNRLYWYRQTLGQGPEFLTYFQNEAQLEKSRLLSDRFSAERPKGSFSTLEIQRTEQGDSAMYLCASSPGTGGLLNTEAFFGQGTRLTVV.

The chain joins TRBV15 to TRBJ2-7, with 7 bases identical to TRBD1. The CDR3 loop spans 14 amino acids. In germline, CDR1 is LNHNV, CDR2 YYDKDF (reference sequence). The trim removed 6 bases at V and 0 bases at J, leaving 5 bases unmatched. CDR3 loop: CATSPGQSSYEQYF. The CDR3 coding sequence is TGTGCCACCAGTCCGGGACAGAGCTCCTACGAGCAGTACTTC.

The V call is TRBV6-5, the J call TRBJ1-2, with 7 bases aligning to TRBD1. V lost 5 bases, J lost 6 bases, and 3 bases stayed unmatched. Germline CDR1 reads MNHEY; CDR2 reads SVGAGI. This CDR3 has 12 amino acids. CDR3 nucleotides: TGTGCCAGCAGTCGACAGGGTAATGGCTACACCTTC. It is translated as CASSRQGNGYTF.

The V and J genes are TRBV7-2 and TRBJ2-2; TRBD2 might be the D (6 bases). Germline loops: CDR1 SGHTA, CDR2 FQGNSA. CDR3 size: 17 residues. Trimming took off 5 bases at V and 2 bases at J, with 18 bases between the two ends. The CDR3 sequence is CASSPTRLELNTGELFF. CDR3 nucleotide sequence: TGTGCCAGCAGCCCCACCCGACTAGAATTAAACACCGGGGAGCTGTTTTTT.

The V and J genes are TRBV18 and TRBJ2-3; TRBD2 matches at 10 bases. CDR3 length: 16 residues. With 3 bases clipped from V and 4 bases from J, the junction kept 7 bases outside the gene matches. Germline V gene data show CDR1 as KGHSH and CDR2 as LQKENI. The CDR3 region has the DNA TGTGCCAGCTCACCCGTAAGCGGGAGGGCCTCAGATACGCAGTATTTT. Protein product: CASSPVSGRASDTQYF.

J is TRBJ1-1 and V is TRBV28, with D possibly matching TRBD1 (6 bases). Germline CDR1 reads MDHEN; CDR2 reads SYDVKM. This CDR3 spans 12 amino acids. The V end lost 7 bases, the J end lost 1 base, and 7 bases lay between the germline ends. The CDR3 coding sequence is TGTGCCAGCATGGGACAGAACACTGAAGCTTTCTTT. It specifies CASMGQNTEAFF.

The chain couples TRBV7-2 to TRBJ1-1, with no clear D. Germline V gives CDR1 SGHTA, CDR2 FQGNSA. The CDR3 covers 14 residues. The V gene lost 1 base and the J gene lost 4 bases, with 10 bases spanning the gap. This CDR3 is CASSLGQVSTEAFF. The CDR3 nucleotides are TGTGCCAGCAGCTTAGGGCAGGTTAGCACTGAAGCTTTCTTT.

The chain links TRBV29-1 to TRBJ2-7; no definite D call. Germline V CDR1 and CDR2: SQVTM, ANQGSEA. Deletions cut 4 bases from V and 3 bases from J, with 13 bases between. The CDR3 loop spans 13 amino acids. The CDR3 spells CSVGAQVSYEQYF. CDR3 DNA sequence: TGCAGCGTTGGGGCACAAGTCAGCTACGAGCAGTACTTC.

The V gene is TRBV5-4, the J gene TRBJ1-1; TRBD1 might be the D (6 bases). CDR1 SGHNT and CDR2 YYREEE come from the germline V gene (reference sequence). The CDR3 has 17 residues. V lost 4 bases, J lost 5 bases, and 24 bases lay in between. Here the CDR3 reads CASSLGGGPAGVTEAFF. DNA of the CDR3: TGTGCCAGCAGCCTGGGTGGGGGACCCGCAGGGGTTACTGAAGCTTTCTTT.

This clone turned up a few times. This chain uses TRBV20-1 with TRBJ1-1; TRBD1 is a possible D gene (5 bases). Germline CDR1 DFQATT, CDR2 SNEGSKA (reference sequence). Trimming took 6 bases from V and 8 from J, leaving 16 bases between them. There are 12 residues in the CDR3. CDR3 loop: CSASGYWGEAFF. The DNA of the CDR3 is TGCAGTGCAAGTGGTTACTGGGGCGAAGCTTTCTTT.

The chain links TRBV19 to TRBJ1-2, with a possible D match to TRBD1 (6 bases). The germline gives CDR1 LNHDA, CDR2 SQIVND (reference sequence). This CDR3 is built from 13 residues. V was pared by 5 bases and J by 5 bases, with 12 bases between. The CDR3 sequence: CASSARGVYGYTF. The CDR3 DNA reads TGTGCCAGTAGTGCCAGGGGAGTATATGGCTACACCTTC.

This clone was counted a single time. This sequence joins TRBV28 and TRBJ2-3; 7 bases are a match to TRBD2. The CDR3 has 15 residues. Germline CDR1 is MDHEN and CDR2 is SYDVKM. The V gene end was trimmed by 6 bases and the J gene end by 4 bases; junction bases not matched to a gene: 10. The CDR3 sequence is CASSPGLDGADTQYF. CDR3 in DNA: TGTGCCAGCAGCCCCGGACTAGATGGGGCAGATACGCAGTATTTT.

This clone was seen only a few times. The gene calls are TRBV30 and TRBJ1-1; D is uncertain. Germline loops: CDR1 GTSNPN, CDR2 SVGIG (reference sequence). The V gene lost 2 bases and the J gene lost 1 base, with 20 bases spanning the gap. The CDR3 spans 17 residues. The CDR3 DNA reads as TGTGCCTGGAGTTCACCATTTGGAGGCTTTAGGAACACTGAAGCTTTCTTT. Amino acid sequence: CAWSSPFGGFRNTEAFF.

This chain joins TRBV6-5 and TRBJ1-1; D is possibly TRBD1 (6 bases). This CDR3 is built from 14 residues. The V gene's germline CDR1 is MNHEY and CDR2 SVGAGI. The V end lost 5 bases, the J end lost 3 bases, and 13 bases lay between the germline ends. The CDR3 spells CASSPPGGYTEAFF. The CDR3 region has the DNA TGTGCCAGCAGTCCCCCGGGGGGCTACACTGAAGCTTTCTTT.

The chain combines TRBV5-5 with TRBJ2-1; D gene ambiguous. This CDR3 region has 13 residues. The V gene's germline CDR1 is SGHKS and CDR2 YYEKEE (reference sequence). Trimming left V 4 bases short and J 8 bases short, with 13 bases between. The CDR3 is CASSPGVTYEQFF. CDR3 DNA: TGTGCCAGCAGCCCCGGAGTTACCTATGAGCAGTTCTTC.

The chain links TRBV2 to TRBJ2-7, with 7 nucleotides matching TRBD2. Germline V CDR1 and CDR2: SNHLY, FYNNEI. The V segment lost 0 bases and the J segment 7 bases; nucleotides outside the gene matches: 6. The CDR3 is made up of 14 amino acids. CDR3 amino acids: CASSEAWQRGEQYF. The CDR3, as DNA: TGTGCCAGCAGTGAAGCGTGGCAGCGGGGAGAGCAGTACTTC.

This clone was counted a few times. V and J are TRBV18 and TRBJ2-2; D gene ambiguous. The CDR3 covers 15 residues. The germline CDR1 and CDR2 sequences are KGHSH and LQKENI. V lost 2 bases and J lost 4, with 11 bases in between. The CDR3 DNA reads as TGTGCCAGCTCACCAATCCCGAGCCTCACCGGGGAGCTGTTTTTT. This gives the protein CASSPIPSLTGELFF.

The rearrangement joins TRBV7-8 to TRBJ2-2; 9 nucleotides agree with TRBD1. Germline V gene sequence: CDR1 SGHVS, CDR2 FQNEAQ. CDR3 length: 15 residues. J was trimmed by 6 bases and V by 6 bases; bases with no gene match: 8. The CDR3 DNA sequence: TGTGCCAGCAGACCTCGGACAGGGGTCCCCGGGGAGCTGTTTTTT. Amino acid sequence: CASRPRTGVPGELFF.